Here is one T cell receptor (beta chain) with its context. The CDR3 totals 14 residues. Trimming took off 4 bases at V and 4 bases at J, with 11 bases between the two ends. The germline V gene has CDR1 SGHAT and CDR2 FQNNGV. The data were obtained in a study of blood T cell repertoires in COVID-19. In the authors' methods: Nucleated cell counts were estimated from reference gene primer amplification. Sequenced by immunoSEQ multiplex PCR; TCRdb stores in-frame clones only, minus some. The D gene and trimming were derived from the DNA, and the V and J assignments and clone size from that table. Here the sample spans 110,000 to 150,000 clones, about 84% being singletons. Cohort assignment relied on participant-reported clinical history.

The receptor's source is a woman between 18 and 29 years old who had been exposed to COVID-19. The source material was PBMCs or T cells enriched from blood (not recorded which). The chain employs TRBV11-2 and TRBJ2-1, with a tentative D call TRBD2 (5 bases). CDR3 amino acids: CASSSVRGYNEQFF. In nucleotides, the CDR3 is TGTGCCAGCAGCTCCGTAAGAGGGTACAATGAGCAGTTCTTC.